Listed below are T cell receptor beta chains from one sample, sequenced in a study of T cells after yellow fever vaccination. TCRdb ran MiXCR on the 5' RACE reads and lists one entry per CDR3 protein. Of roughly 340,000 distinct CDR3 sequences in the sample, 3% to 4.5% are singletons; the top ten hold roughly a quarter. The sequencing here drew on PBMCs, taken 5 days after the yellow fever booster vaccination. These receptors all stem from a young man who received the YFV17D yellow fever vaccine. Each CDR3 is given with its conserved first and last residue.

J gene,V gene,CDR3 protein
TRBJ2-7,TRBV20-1,CSARSGASYWVEQYF
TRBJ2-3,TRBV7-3,CASSPLTGVSSTDTQYF
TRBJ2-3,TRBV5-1,CASSGLAGYTDTQYF
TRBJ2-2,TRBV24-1,CATSDSTRANTGELFF
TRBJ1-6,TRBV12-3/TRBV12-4,CASKHNRDYNSPLHF
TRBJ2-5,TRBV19,CASSNHRQGEETQYF
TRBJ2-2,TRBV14,CASSPASDLGLNTGELFF
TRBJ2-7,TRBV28,CASSSPGTRTSYEQYF
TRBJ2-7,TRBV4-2,CASSQGQGGEYEQYF
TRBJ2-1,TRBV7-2,CASRPRRTQANEQFF
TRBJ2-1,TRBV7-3,CASSRGAREEQFF
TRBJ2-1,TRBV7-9,CASSHGLAGNHYTYNEQFF
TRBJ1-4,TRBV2,CATATETVEKLFF
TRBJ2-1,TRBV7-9,CASSLLAGAVYNEQFF
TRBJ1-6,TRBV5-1,CASSQGQGDSPLHF
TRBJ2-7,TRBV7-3,CASSTTGGGYEQYF
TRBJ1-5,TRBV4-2,CASSQVTDIHQPQHF
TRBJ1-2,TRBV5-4,CASSQGDPYGYTF
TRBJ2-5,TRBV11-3,CASSLDLAKQETQYF
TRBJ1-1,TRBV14,CASSQGAGAWNTEAFF
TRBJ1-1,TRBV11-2,CASSRGVNREAFF
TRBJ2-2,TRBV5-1,CASSPAHGELFF
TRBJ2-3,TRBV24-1,CATSALAGNVMKDTQYF
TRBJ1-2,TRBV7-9,CASSLTGDRTNYGYTF
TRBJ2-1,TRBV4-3,CASSQPPVGEQFF
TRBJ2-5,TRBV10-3,CAISAGLAGKYQETQYF
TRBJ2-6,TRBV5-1,CASSLSADSGANVLTF
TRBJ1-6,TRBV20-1,CSAYRGASYNSPLHF
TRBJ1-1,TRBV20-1,CSARLHENTEAFF
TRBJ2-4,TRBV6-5,CASSRDGERAKNIQYF
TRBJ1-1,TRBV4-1,CASSQGFRAEAFF
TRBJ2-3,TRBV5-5,CASSLVSGGADTQYF
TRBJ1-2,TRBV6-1,CASSWKDRDYGYTF
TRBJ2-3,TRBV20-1,CSASGLAGAGTDTQYF
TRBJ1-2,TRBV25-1,CASSEAGRYGYTF
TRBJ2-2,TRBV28,CASSSPGTGSAGELFF
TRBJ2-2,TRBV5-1,CASSLSITTGELFF
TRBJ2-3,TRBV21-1,CASSKEILQGRRDTQYF
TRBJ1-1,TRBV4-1,CASSQVGGSYTEAFF
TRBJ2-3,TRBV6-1,CASSGGGLYTDTQYF
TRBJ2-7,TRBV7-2,CASSLVAGQLYEQYF
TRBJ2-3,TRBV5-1,CASSGGGGDTQYF
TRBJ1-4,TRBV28,CASSSTTRGNEKLFF
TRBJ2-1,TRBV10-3,CAISEPSGAWEQFF
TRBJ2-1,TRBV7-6,CASSQANEQFF
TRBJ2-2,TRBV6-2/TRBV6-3,CASGLTGELFF
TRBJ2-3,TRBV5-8,CASSLYGGGTDTQYF